The rows below give T cell receptor beta chains drawn from one sample of a study of radiotherapy plus CTLA-4 blockade in lung cancer. Produced via immunoSEQ multiplex PCR; TCRdb's table is partial and in-frame only. The table includes approximately 85,000 clones, about 83% detected once. Specimen: peripheral blood, collected from a patient treated with radiotherapy plus ipilimumab. These TCRs come from a human donor with non-small cell lung cancer that progressed on radiotherapy plus ipilimumab. The CDR3 runs from the conserved cysteine through the conserved F or W. The D gene is left open where the match is weak. Expanded clones get a size class; other rows say once, few or many, or leave the size out.

d_call	clone_size	j_call	v_call	cdr3_nt	cdr3_aa
TRBD1	.	TRBJ1-5	TRBV27	TGTGCCAGCAGTTTAGGGTCCCAGGGGGCTCGCAATCAGCCCCAGCATTTT	CASSLGSQGARNQPQHF
.	.	TRBJ1-5	TRBV7-2	TGTGCCAGCAGCGGAAGCAGCAATCAGCCCCAGCATTTT	CASSGSSNQPQHF
TRBD1	.	TRBJ1-1	TRBV19	TGTGCCAGTAGGGGGGACAGCCTGAACACTGAAGCTTTCTTT	CASRGDSLNTEAFF
TRBD2	few	TRBJ2-1	TRBV5-1	TGCGCCAGCAGCTTGGCCTGGAGTAGCGGGGGAGCCAATGAGCAGTTCTTC	CASSLAWSSGGANEQFF
.	.	TRBJ1-2	TRBV30	TGTGCCTGGACTACTTACAGCTTGTATGGCTACACCTTC	CAWTTYSLYGYTF
.	once	TRBJ1-2	TRBV4-1	TGCGCCAGCAGCCCACCTCCATCAGCGTCCCGAGGCTACACCTTC	CASSPPPSASRGYTF
.	.	TRBJ1-2	TRBV30	TGTGCCTGGAGGGACAGCATGAACTATGGCTACACCTTC	CAWRDSMNYGYTF
TRBD1	once	TRBJ2-7	TRBV30	TGTGCCTGGAGTGTACAGGGGTACGAGCAGTACTTC	CAWSVQGYEQYF
TRBD1	.	TRBJ1-1	TRBV6-5	TGTGCCAGCAGTTACTCGGGGGACAGCTGGAACACTGAAGCTTTCTTT	CASSYSGDSWNTEAFF
.	.	TRBJ1-5	TRBV6-1	TGTGCCAGCACTCAAAATAGCAATCAGCCCCAGCATTTT	CASTQNSNQPQHF
.	.	TRBJ1-5	TRBV27	TGTGCCAGCAGTTTATCTCAGAGGCAGCCCCAGCATTTT	CASSLSQRQPQHF
.	.	TRBJ1-2	TRBV5-6	TGTGCCAGCAGCCCTTCGCCGGACAGTCGAAGAGGCTACACCTTC	CASSPSPDSRRGYTF
.	few	TRBJ2-3	TRBV14	TGTGCCAGCAGCCGCGGAGCTCCCTTCACAGATACGCAGTATTTT	CASSRGAPFTDTQYF
.	.	TRBJ1-2	TRBV28	TGTGCCAGCACCTCCCTCAAAAAGCGGAGAGCTAACTATGGCTACACCTTC	CASTSLKKRRANYGYTF
.	.	TRBJ1-2	TRBV18	TGTGCCAGCTCCCGGGACCGCGAGGGAGGCTACACCTTC	CASSRDREGGYTF
.	once	TRBJ1-1	TRBV7-3	TGTGCCAGCAGCCTCGACGGGACAAGGAACACTGAAGCTTTCTTT	CASSLDGTRNTEAFF
.	.	TRBJ1-3	TRBV7-6	TGTGCCAGCAGCCCCTATAGGGGCCGCTCTGGAAACACCATATATTTT	CASSPYRGRSGNTIYF
TRBD2	.	TRBJ2-7	TRBV27	TGTGCCAGCGGAGGTCTTTTTGGACTAGCAATCTACGAGCAGTACTTC	CASGGLFGLAIYEQYF
.	.	TRBJ2-7	TRBV5-1	TGCGCCAGCAGCTTGGACTCCAGGGGCCCCGAAAACTACGAGCAGTACTTC	CASSLDSRGPENYEQYF
TRBD1	.	TRBJ2-7	TRBV5-1	TGCGCCAGCAGCTTGGGACAGGGGATCAACGAGCAGTACTTC	CASSLGQGINEQYF
.	few	TRBJ1-5	TRBV18	TGTGCCAGCTCAGCAACGGATGATCAGCCCCAGCATTTT	CASSATDDQPQHF
.	.	TRBJ1-2	TRBV6-5	TGTGCCAGCCTTTCAGGCTATGGCTACACCTTC	CASLSGYGYTF
TRBD1	once	TRBJ1-6	TRBV5-4	TGTGCCAGCAGCTCCTTCGACAGGGCTTCACCCCTCCACTTT	CASSSFDRASPLHF
.	.	TRBJ1-1	TRBV10-3	TGTGCCATCAGGGACAGCCGGTTTGAAGCTTTCTTT	CAIRDSRFEAFF
.	.	TRBJ2-5	TRBV30	TGTGCCTGGAGTGTCGGTTTAGAGACCCAGTACTTC	CAWSVGLETQYF
TRBD1	.	TRBJ1-1	TRBV23-1	TGCGCCAGCAGCCTTCGGGACAGGAGTCAGGAAGCTTTCTTT	CASSLRDRSQEAFF
.	.	TRBJ1-5	TRBV21-1	TGTGCCAGCAGCGCCCCGACAGGGGAGGGGTTTCAGCCCCAGCATTTT	CASSAPTGEGFQPQHF
TRBD2	.	TRBJ2-2	TRBV9	TGTGCCAGCAGCGTCGGACTCAGCGGGACCCCCGGGGAGCTGTTTTTT	CASSVGLSGTPGELFF
.	few	TRBJ2-7	TRBV7-8	TGTGCCAGCAGCTCTGATGGGTACGAGCAGTACTTC	CASSSDGYEQYF
TRBD1	.	TRBJ1-2	TRBV25-1	TGTGCCAGCAGTGCCGGGACAGGGCCCTATGGCTACACCTTC	CASSAGTGPYGYTF
.	.	TRBJ2-5	TRBV5-4	TGTGCCAGCAGCTTAGCAGCTCAAGAGACCCAGTACTTC	CASSLAAQETQYF
TRBD1	.	TRBJ1-1	TRBV30	TGTGCCTGGAGTGCCAAAAACAGGGGGATAAAGAACACTGAAGCTTTCTTT	CAWSAKNRGIKNTEAFF
.	.	TRBJ1-2	TRBV7-9	TGTGCCAGCAGCTTAGGGGACCATAACTATGGCTACACCTTC	CASSLGDHNYGYTF
.	.	TRBJ2-4	TRBV19	TGTGCCAGTAGCGCGGGACACATCCTAGCCAAAAACATTCAGTACTTC	CASSAGHILAKNIQYF
.	.	TRBJ2-2	TRBV19	TGTGCCAGTACCAGATTGGGAGAGCGTCGACCCGGGGAGCTGTTTTTT	CASTRLGERRPGELFF
TRBD2	.	TRBJ2-2	TRBV4-2	TGTGCCAGCAGCCAATTGGGACTAGCGGGAGTAGGGGCTGGCCTAGCCGGGGAGCTGTTTTTT	CASSQLGLAGVGAGLAGELFF
TRBD2	.	TRBJ2-2	TRBV4-1	TGCGCCAGCAGCTTCACCCTAGCGGGAGGGGCCACCGGGGAGCTGTTTTTT	CASSFTLAGGATGELFF
.	.	TRBJ1-1	TRBV30	TGTGCCTGGAACAGGAACACTGAAGCTTTCTTT	CAWNRNTEAFF
.	.	TRBJ2-1	TRBV5-6	TGTGCCAGCAGCTTGTTTTGGCGGGGCTATACCTCCTACAATGAGCAGTTCTTC	CASSLFWRGYTSYNEQFF
TRBD2	.	TRBJ2-1	TRBV6-5	TGTGCCAGCAGCCAAGGGACTAGCGGAGGCAATGAGCAGTTCTTC	CASSQGTSGGNEQFF
TRBD1	.	TRBJ1-1	TRBV4-2	TGTGCCAGCAGCCAAGATGGGACAGGGCTGGGTGAAGCTTTCTTT	CASSQDGTGLGEAFF
TRBD1	.	TRBJ1-3	TRBV6-1	TGTGCCAGCAGTGAAGCGGGACAGAACTCTGGAAACACCATATATTTT	CASSEAGQNSGNTIYF
.	.	TRBJ1-5	TRBV5-1	TGCGCCAGCAGCTTGGCGCCGGATCAGCCCCAGCATTTT	CASSLAPDQPQHF
.	.	TRBJ2-1	TRBV18	TGTGCCAGCTCCTCAGGGGCAACCTCCTACAATGAGCAGTTCTTC	CASSSGATSYNEQFF
TRBD1	.	TRBJ1-5	TRBV18	TGTGCCAGCTCACCAGCCACAGGGGGCAATCAGCCCCAGCATTTT	CASSPATGGNQPQHF